A selection of T cell receptor beta chains follows, all from one sample in a study of Ad26.COV2.S vaccination and SARS-CoV-2 variants. Clones were read by immunoSEQ multiplex PCR, and TCRdb kept only the in-frame ones, dropping some. The sample lists about 390,000 clones, about 85% seen once, with under 3.5% in the top ten. Sample: peripheral blood, taken in a trial of Ad26.COV2.S vaccine versus placebo. Receptors were obtained from a person aged 18-60 years who received the Ad26.COV2.S COVID-19 vaccine or a placebo. CDR3s include the opening cysteine and the closing phenylalanine or tryptophan. D genes are given only for firm matches. Only some rows state a clone size, as once, few, many or a class for expanded clones.

clone size: once; D gene: .; J gene: TRBJ2-2; V gene: TRBV12-2; CDR3 DNA: TGTGCAAGTCGCTTAGCGGTACAGGGCAGCACCGGGGAGCTGTTTTTT; CDR3 protein: CASRLAVQGSTGELFF
clone size: .; D gene: TRBD1; J gene: TRBJ2-6; V gene: TRBV27; CDR3 DNA: TGTGCCAGCAGTTTGTCGGGACAGGGCCCGTCTGGGGCCAACGTCCTGACTTTC; CDR3 protein: CASSLSGQGPSGANVLTF
clone size: .; D gene: .; J gene: TRBJ2-2; V gene: TRBV7-9; CDR3 DNA: .; CDR3 protein: CASSLTFGAGELFF
clone size: .; D gene: TRBD1; J gene: TRBJ1-5; V gene: TRBV3-1/TRBV3-2; CDR3 DNA: TGTGCCAGCAGCCTACAGGGGGAGAATCAGCCCCAGCATTTT; CDR3 protein: CASSLQGENQPQHF
clone size: .; D gene: .; J gene: TRBJ2-2; V gene: TRBV4-2; CDR3 DNA: TGTGCCAGCCCAGGAGACACCGGGGAGCTGTTTTTT; CDR3 protein: CASPGDTGELFF
clone size: .; D gene: .; J gene: TRBJ1-1; V gene: TRBV6-5; CDR3 DNA: TGTGCCAGCAGTTATCACGGACAGAGCACTGAAGCTTTCTTT; CDR3 protein: CASSYHGQSTEAFF
clone size: .; D gene: .; J gene: TRBJ1-5; V gene: TRBV6-5; CDR3 DNA: TGTGCCAGCAGCCAGGGGCGGGAGCCCCAGCATTTT; CDR3 protein: CASSQGREPQHF
clone size: .; D gene: .; J gene: TRBJ2-7; V gene: TRBV4-2; CDR3 DNA: TGTGCCAGCAGCAACGTCGGCAGAGTCTACGAGCAGTACTTC; CDR3 protein: CASSNVGRVYEQYF
clone size: once; D gene: .; J gene: TRBJ1-1; V gene: TRBV11-2; CDR3 DNA: TGTGCCAGCAGCTTATCGGGGAAAAACACTGAAGCTTTCTTT; CDR3 protein: CASSLSGKNTEAFF
clone size: .; D gene: .; J gene: TRBJ2-7; V gene: TRBV6-6; CDR3 DNA: TGTGCCAGCAGTTATGCGGGGGAGCAGTACTTC; CDR3 protein: CASSYAGEQYF
clone size: .; D gene: TRBD2; J gene: TRBJ2-2; V gene: TRBV4-2; CDR3 DNA: TGTGCCAGCAGCCAAGTAGGGCCTAGCGGCACCGGGGAGCTGTTTTTT; CDR3 protein: CASSQVGPSGTGELFF
clone size: once; D gene: .; J gene: TRBJ2-2; V gene: TRBV7-9; CDR3 DNA: TGTGCCAGCAGCTTAGGGCCAGCGAACACCGGGGAGCTGTTTTTT; CDR3 protein: CASSLGPANTGELFF
clone size: .; D gene: .; J gene: TRBJ2-7; V gene: TRBV29-1; CDR3 DNA: TGCAGCGTTGAGGGAGGGTCGGACAGGTATTACGAGCAGTACTTC; CDR3 protein: CSVEGGSDRYYEQYF
clone size: .; D gene: .; J gene: TRBJ2-1; V gene: TRBV5-6; CDR3 DNA: TGTGCCAGCAGCTTTGGGGTATCAAAGCAGTTCTTC; CDR3 protein: CASSFGVSKQFF
clone size: .; D gene: .; J gene: TRBJ1-2; V gene: TRBV30; CDR3 DNA: TGTGCCTGGAACCCCGGGGCCAGACCTAACTATGGCTACACCTTC; CDR3 protein: CAWNPGARPNYGYTF
clone size: .; D gene: .; J gene: TRBJ1-6; V gene: TRBV6-2/TRBV6-3; CDR3 DNA: TGTGCCAGCGGCCGGGGCAGCCCGAGCTCCTATAATTCACCCCTCCACTTT; CDR3 protein: CASGRGSPSSYNSPLHF
clone size: .; D gene: .; J gene: TRBJ1-4; V gene: TRBV4-1; CDR3 DNA: TGCGCCAGCAGCCTAACTAGAATGGGAGAAAAACTGTTTTTT; CDR3 protein: CASSLTRMGEKLFF
clone size: .; D gene: .; J gene: TRBJ1-6; V gene: TRBV4-1; CDR3 DNA: TGCGCCAGCAGCCAAGAACTCGGCCTAAATAATTCACCCCTCCACTTT; CDR3 protein: CASSQELGLNNSPLHF
clone size: .; D gene: .; J gene: TRBJ1-1; V gene: TRBV27; CDR3 DNA: TGTGCCAGCTCTCCCGGCGGGGGTGGAGGCACTGAAGCTTTCTTT; CDR3 protein: CASSPGGGGGTEAFF
clone size: .; D gene: .; J gene: TRBJ1-5; V gene: TRBV6-5; CDR3 DNA: TGTGCCAGCAGTCAATGGGGAAGGGGTAATCAGCCCCAGCATTTT; CDR3 protein: CASSQWGRGNQPQHF
clone size: .; D gene: .; J gene: TRBJ2-5; V gene: TRBV2; CDR3 DNA: TGTGCCAGCAGTGAACTTCCAGTGATGCTGGGAGAGACCCAGTACTTC; CDR3 protein: CASSELPVMLGETQYF
clone size: .; D gene: .; J gene: TRBJ1-2; V gene: TRBV7-8; CDR3 DNA: TGTGCCAGCAGCTTAGCGCAGGGTTTTGGCTATGGCTACACCTTC; CDR3 protein: CASSLAQGFGYGYTF
clone size: once; D gene: .; J gene: TRBJ2-1; V gene: TRBV6-1; CDR3 DNA: TGTGCCAGCAGTGAATTAGCCCCGGCGACCCAGTTCTTC; CDR3 protein: CASSELAPATQFF
clone size: .; D gene: TRBD1; J gene: TRBJ1-2; V gene: TRBV19; CDR3 DNA: TGTGCCAGTAGCCTGACAGGGTACGAGGATGGCTACACCTTC; CDR3 protein: CASSLTGYEDGYTF
clone size: .; D gene: .; J gene: TRBJ2-1; V gene: TRBV7-6; CDR3 DNA: TGTGCCAGCAGCTTGGGCAATGAGCAGTTCTTC; CDR3 protein: CASSLGNEQFF
clone size: .; D gene: TRBD1; J gene: TRBJ1-2; V gene: TRBV11-2; CDR3 DNA: TGTGCCAGCAGCCCAGCAGGACAGGGTCGCGGCTACACCTTC; CDR3 protein: CASSPAGQGRGYTF
clone size: .; D gene: .; J gene: TRBJ2-6; V gene: TRBV5-4; CDR3 DNA: TGTGCCAGCAGCTTGGTAGGGAACTCTGGGGCCAACGTCCTGACTTTC; CDR3 protein: CASSLVGNSGANVLTF
clone size: .; D gene: TRBD1; J gene: TRBJ1-1; V gene: TRBV29-1; CDR3 DNA: TGCAGCGCTACCGACAGGGGAGGAGTTGAAGCTTTCTTT; CDR3 protein: CSATDRGGVEAFF
clone size: .; D gene: .; J gene: TRBJ1-5; V gene: TRBV6-5; CDR3 DNA: TGTGCCAGCAGTAACACAGGGAAGGGTGGGCATTTT; CDR3 protein: CASSNTGKGGHF
clone size: .; D gene: TRBD1; J gene: TRBJ1-2; V gene: TRBV29-1; CDR3 DNA: TGCAGCGTTGGCCTTTGGAGGGGGCTTGCGGATGGCTACACCTTC; CDR3 protein: CSVGLWRGLADGYTF